This is a list of T cell receptor beta chains from one sample in a study of shared clonotypes between healthy human individuals. The protocol was immunoSEQ multiplex PCR, while the TCRdb copy is restricted to in-frame clones and leaves out a portion. The sample lists some 500,000 clones; around 80% were seen once. Sequenced: PBMCs. Receptors originate from a woman aged 40 to 50 in good health. Some clones in this sample may be carry-over from other donors' samples. CDR3s include the opening cysteine and the closing phenylalanine or tryptophan. Fields, in order: V gene, clone size, D gene, J gene, CDR3 DNA, CDR3 protein. A D gene is named only where the DNA matches it firmly. Expanded clones are given a class, and other clones once, few, many or no size at all.

TRBV13	.	.	TRBJ2-2	TGTGCCAGCAGCCCACCCCCGGCCGGCACCGGGGAGCTGTTTTTT	CASSPPPAGTGELFF
TRBV7-2	.	.	TRBJ1-5	TGTGCCAGCACCTTAACACCATATAGCAATCAGCCCCAGCATTTT	CASTLTPYSNQPQHF
TRBV7-2	.	TRBD2	TRBJ2-5	TGTGCCAGCAGCCAACTAGCGGGGTGGGGAGAGACCCAGTACTTC	CASSQLAGWGETQYF
TRBV7-6	.	TRBD1	TRBJ2-7	TGTGCCAGCAGCTATAACCCGGGACAGGTTAACGAGCAGTACTTC	CASSYNPGQVNEQYF
TRBV5-1	.	TRBD1	TRBJ2-7	TGCGCCAGCAGCTTGGTATTGGGACAGGGATTGTCTAGCGAGCAGTACTTC	CASSLVLGQGLSSEQYF
TRBV2	.	TRBD1	TRBJ2-1	TGTGCCAGCAGGCCCGGGACAGGGAGTTACAATGAGCAGTTCTTC	CASRPGTGSYNEQFF
TRBV6-9	.	.	TRBJ1-5	TGTGCCAGCAGCCACCGACGCGGCAGGGGCAATCAGCCCCAGCATTTT	CASSHRRGRGNQPQHF
TRBV11-2	.	TRBD2	TRBJ2-4	TGTGCCAGCAGCTCGCTGTCCGGGACTAGCGGGAGGCATATTCAGTACTTC	CASSSLSGTSGRHIQYF
TRBV2	once	TRBD2	TRBJ2-1	TGTGCCAGCAGAGAGGGACTAGCGGGAGGAAATGAGCAGTTCTTC	CASREGLAGGNEQFF
TRBV7-6	.	TRBD2	TRBJ2-7	TGTGCCAGCAGCGAGGGACTAGCGGGAGGAAACGAGCAGTACTTC	CASSEGLAGGNEQYF
TRBV28	once	.	TRBJ1-5	TGTGCCAGCATTCCTAGGGGGGAGGGCAATCAGCCCCAGCATTTT	CASIPRGEGNQPQHF
TRBV2	.	TRBD1	TRBJ2-7	TGTGCCAGCAGGGCCGGGACAGGCCGTGAGGAGCAGTACTTC	CASRAGTGREEQYF
TRBV21-1	.	.	TRBJ1-1	TGTGCCAGCAGGGGGGCGGTGAACACTGAAGCTTTCTTT	CASRGAVNTEAFF
TRBV15	few	TRBD2	TRBJ2-7	TGTGCCACCAGCAGAGATCTCTCGTCCGGGACCCAGCGGGGCGAGCAGTACTTC	CATSRDLSSGTQRGEQYF
TRBV5-1	.	.	TRBJ2-5	TGCGCCAGCAGCTCCAGGTCGCAGGGCGGGGAGACCCAGTACTTC	CASSSRSQGGETQYF
TRBV6-1	many	.	TRBJ2-3	TGTGCCAGCAGCCCAAGACCACCAAACACAGATACGCAGTATTTT	CASSPRPPNTDTQYF
TRBV11-2	.	.	TRBJ2-5	TGTGCCAGCAGCTTAGAGTTGGTAGAAGAGACCCAGTACTTC	CASSLELVEETQYF
TRBV28	once	.	TRBJ2-3	TGTGCCAGCAGTACCGACTCCACAGATACGCAGTATTTT	CASSTDSTDTQYF
TRBV5-1	.	.	TRBJ2-3	TGCGCCAGCAGCTTGGAAGGGGGGAGGACAGATACGCAGTATTTT	CASSLEGGRTDTQYF
TRBV7-2	.	TRBD1	TRBJ2-7	TGTGCCAGCAGCCAAATCTGGGACAGGGGATCCTACGAGCAGTACTTC	CASSQIWDRGSYEQYF
TRBV5-1	.	TRBD2	TRBJ2-1	TGCGCCAGCAGCTTGGACGGACTAGCGGGAATTGGAGAGCAGTTCTTC	CASSLDGLAGIGEQFF
TRBV5-6	.	.	TRBJ2-1	TGTGCCAGCAGCTTGGGAACTACCGGTGAGCAGTTCTTC	CASSLGTTGEQFF
TRBV2	.	TRBD1	TRBJ2-1	TGTGCCAGCAGCCGTCGGCCAGGGGGAAATGAGCAGTTCTTC	CASSRRPGGNEQFF
TRBV9	few	.	TRBJ2-2	TGTGCCAGCAGCGTAGGAGTGAACACCGGGGAGCTGTTTTTT	CASSVGVNTGELFF
TRBV18	many	.	TRBJ2-1	TGTGCCAGCTCACCAACTAGGAGCTCCTACAATGAGCAGTTCTTC	CASSPTRSSYNEQFF
TRBV7-2	few	TRBD1	TRBJ2-5	TGTGCCAGCAGCTCTACTGCAGGGGGCACAGGAGAGACCCAGTACTTC	CASSSTAGGTGETQYF
TRBV11-3	once	TRBD2	TRBJ2-3	TGTGCCAGCAGCTTCGGAGCGGGAAGCACAGATACGCAGTATTTT	CASSFGAGSTDTQYF
TRBV4-2	.	TRBD1	TRBJ2-2	TGTGCCAGCAGCCAAGACAGGGGGCAGGGCACCGGGGAGCTGTTTTTT	CASSQDRGQGTGELFF
TRBV2	.	.	TRBJ1-4	TGTGCCAGCAGGGGGGAAGGTGAAAAACTGTTTTTT	CASRGEGEKLFF
TRBV29-1	.	.	TRBJ1-5	TGCAGCGTTGAAAGGCAGGGAAGACAGTTAGAGGACAATCAGCCCCAGCATTTT	CSVERQGRQLEDNQPQHF
TRBV7-3	few	TRBD1	TRBJ2-1	TGTGCCAGCAGCTTAACCAGGGACAGTGGGGGTGAGCAGTTCTTC	CASSLTRDSGGEQFF
TRBV30	.	.	TRBJ2-2	TGTGCCTGGAGTGTGGGAAGGGCACACTCCGGGGAGCTGTTTTTT	CAWSVGRAHSGELFF
TRBV4-3	.	.	TRBJ2-2	TGCGCCAGCAGCCAACTAAGCACCGGGGAGCTGTTTTTT	CASSQLSTGELFF
TRBV9	.	TRBD2	TRBJ2-2	TGTGCCAGCAGCCGGAGACTAGCGGGAGGCACCGGGGAGCTGTTTTTT	CASSRRLAGGTGELFF
TRBV28	many	.	TRBJ2-7	TGTGCCAGCAGTTTTTGGAGCGGACACTACGAGCAGTACTTC	CASSFWSGHYEQYF
TRBV30	.	.	TRBJ2-7	TGTGCCTGGAGTGTACTCGGAGGGGGAAAAACCTACGAGCAGTACTTC	CAWSVLGGGKTYEQYF
TRBV19	few	.	TRBJ2-1	TGTGCCAGTAGTATCTTTCTACCTCAAGACACCAATGAGCAGTTCTTC	CASSIFLPQDTNEQFF
TRBV5-5	.	.	TRBJ1-1	TGTGCCAGCAGCTTGCGACAGGTGAACACTGAAGCTTTCTTT	CASSLRQVNTEAFF
TRBV29-1	few	.	TRBJ2-2	TGCAGCGTTGACACAGGAGGCACCGGGGAGCTGTTTTTT	CSVDTGGTGELFF
TRBV18	.	.	TRBJ1-2	TGTGCCAGCTCACCTCCTTCTCTCGAGTCCTATGGCTACACCTTC	CASSPPSLESYGYTF
TRBV28	.	TRBD2	TRBJ2-1	TGTGCCAGCAGTTATACACTAGCGGAGTTCTACAATGAGCAGTTCTTC	CASSYTLAEFYNEQFF
TRBV30	.	.	TRBJ2-7	TGTGCCTGGTCCCTGGGAGTTCCCTACGAGCAGTACTTC	CAWSLGVPYEQYF
TRBV7-3	.	.	TRBJ1-5	TGTGCCAGCAGCTTAATAGGCAGGACAAGTAATAGCAATCAGCCCCAGCATTTT	CASSLIGRTSNSNQPQHF
TRBV2	.	TRBD1	TRBJ1-4	TGTGCCAGCAGTTTGGACAGGCCCGCAACTAATGAAAAACTGTTTTTT	CASSLDRPATNEKLFF
TRBV5-1	.	.	TRBJ2-5	TGCGCCAGCAGCCCCCTCTGGGCTAGCGCCCAAGAGACCCAGTACTTC	CASSPLWASAQETQYF
TRBV28	.	.	TRBJ1-1	TGTGCCAGCAGGTTGGACGCTGAAGCTTTCTTT	CASRLDAEAFF
TRBV6-4	once	.	TRBJ2-3	TGTGCCAGCAGTGAGGAGGGAGGAGATACGCAGTATTTT	CASSEEGGDTQYF
TRBV23-1	.	TRBD2	TRBJ2-1	TGCGCCAGCAGTCAATCTCCGCTGACTAGCGGGGGTTTTTACAATGAGCAGTTCTTC	CASSQSPLTSGGFYNEQFF
TRBV7-9	.	TRBD1	TRBJ1-4	TGTGCCAGCAGCTTAGGGGACAGGGGGCCCATAGTAGCTAATGAAAAACTGTTTTTT	CASSLGDRGPIVANEKLFF